A selection of T cell receptor beta chains follows, all from one sample in a study of OX40 agonist ivuxolimab in advanced cancers. Produced via immunoSEQ multiplex PCR; TCRdb's table is partial and in-frame only. The table has 40,000 to 60,000 clones, 81% seen once. Sequenced material: CD4+ or CD8+ T cells sorted from blood, taken in a trial of the OX40 agonist ivuxolimab. All receptors derive from an adult with an advanced solid tumor such as melanoma, head and neck, liver or kidney cancer. CDR3s include the opening cysteine and the closing phenylalanine or tryptophan. The order of the fields is D gene, V gene, J gene, clone size, CDR3 protein, CDR3 DNA. A D gene is named only where the DNA matches it firmly. A clone size is listed for some rows: how often the clone was seen (once, few, many), or a class if it is expanded.

.	TRBV7-2	TRBJ2-5	.	CASSLGPNQETQYF	TGTGCCAGCAGCTTAGGACCCAACCAAGAGACCCAGTACTTC
.	TRBV7-2	TRBJ2-6	once	CASSLGYSSGANVLTF	TGTGCCAGCAGCTTAGGGTATTCCTCTGGGGCCAACGTCCTGACTTTC
TRBD1	TRBV19	TRBJ1-3	.	CASRLPGGNSGNTIYF	TGTGCCAGTAGGCTCCCAGGGGGAAACTCTGGAAACACCATATATTTT
.	TRBV28	TRBJ1-5	.	CASSLGLLGGGQPQHF	TGTGCCAGCAGTTTGGGACTTCTCGGAGGTGGTCAGCCCCAGCATTTT
.	TRBV7-9	TRBJ2-7	.	CASSPRLVAEQYF	TGTGCCAGCAGCCCGAGACTAGTTGCCGAGCAGTACTTC
.	TRBV27	TRBJ1-1	few	CASKYAPGTEAFF	TGTGCCAGCAAGTACGCCCCCGGCACTGAAGCTTTCTTT
TRBD2	TRBV5-4	TRBJ2-1	.	CASSGGFGIAGGPYNEQFF	TGTGCCAGCAGCGGAGGTTTCGGGATAGCGGGAGGGCCCTACAATGAGCAGTTCTTC
.	TRBV5-4	TRBJ2-7	.	CASSLASRRDEQYF	TGTGCCAGCAGCTTGGCCTCCAGGAGGGACGAGCAGTACTTC
.	TRBV5-6	TRBJ1-1	.	CASSLAGGNTEAFF	TGTGCCAGCAGCTTGGCCGGCGGAAACACTGAAGCTTTCTTT
TRBD2	TRBV11-3	TRBJ2-2	once	CASSRGGTSGRAGTGELFF	TGTGCCAGCAGCCGGGGCGGGACTAGCGGGAGGGCCGGCACCGGGGAGCTGTTTTTT
TRBD1	TRBV27	TRBJ1-5	.	CASLREPGDRGFNNQPQHF	TGTGCCAGCTTACGGGAGCCCGGGGACAGGGGGTTTAACAATCAGCCCCAGCATTTT
TRBD2	TRBV10-3	TRBJ2-5	.	CAISESYGLAKTGETQYF	TGTGCCATCAGTGAATCCTATGGACTAGCGAAGACGGGGGAGACCCAGTACTTC
.	TRBV9	TRBJ1-1	few	CASSAVTEAFF	TGTGCCAGCAGCGCTGTCACTGAAGCTTTCTTT
.	TRBV19	TRBJ2-3	.	CASRPRPLSTDTQYF	TGTGCCAGTAGGCCGCGGCCCCTCAGCACAGATACGCAGTATTTT
.	TRBV19	TRBJ2-7	.	CASSAQGNWFFHEQYF	TGTGCCAGTAGCGCACAGGGTAATTGGTTCTTCCACGAGCAGTACTTC
.	TRBV6-1	TRBJ1-5	few	CASTSTVSNQPQHF	TGTGCCAGCACTTCGACGGTGAGCAATCAGCCCCAGCATTTT
.	TRBV7-9	TRBJ2-2	.	CASSLARVNTGELFF	TGTGCCAGCAGCTTAGCTAGGGTTAACACCGGGGAGCTGTTTTTT
TRBD2	TRBV27	TRBJ2-7	.	CASSWGGSYEQYF	TGTGCCAGCAGTTGGGGGGGGTCCTACGAGCAGTACTTC
.	TRBV30	TRBJ1-6	.	CAWSARFGDLTTYNSPLHF	TGTGCCTGGAGTGCGCGATTCGGGGACTTAACAACCTATAATTCACCCCTCCACTTT
.	TRBV9	TRBJ2-1	.	CASSERVGAGVDEQFF	TGTGCCAGCAGCGAGAGAGTGGGGGCAGGGGTGGATGAGCAGTTCTTC
.	TRBV2	TRBJ2-5	once	CASSVLYQETQYF	TGTGCCAGCAGTGTGTTGTACCAAGAGACCCAGTACTTC
TRBD2	TRBV5-1	TRBJ2-1	once	CASSVTGTSSREQFF	TGCGCCAGCAGCGTCACCGGGACTAGTTCCCGTGAGCAGTTCTTC
.	TRBV5-4	TRBJ1-4	.	CASSVISSGEKLFF	TGTGCCAGCAGCGTTATATCTTCTGGGGAAAAACTGTTTTTT
TRBD1	TRBV29-1	TRBJ2-7	medium-sized	CSVRTGGFYEQYF	TGCAGCGTTCGGACAGGGGGTTTCTACGAGCAGTACTTC
.	TRBV27	TRBJ1-1	.	CASTLGDTEAFF	TGTGCCAGCACCCTCGGGGACACTGAAGCTTTCTTT